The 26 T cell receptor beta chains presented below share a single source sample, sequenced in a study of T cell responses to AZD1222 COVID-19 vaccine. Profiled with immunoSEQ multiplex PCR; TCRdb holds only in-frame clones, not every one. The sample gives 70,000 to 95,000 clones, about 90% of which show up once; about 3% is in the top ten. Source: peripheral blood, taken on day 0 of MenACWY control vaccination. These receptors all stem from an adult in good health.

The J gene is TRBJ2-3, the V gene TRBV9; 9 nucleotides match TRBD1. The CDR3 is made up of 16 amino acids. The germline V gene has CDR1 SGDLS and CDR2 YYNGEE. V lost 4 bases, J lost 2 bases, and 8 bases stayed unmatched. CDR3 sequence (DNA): TGTGCCAGCAGCTCGTTGACAGGGGGAGTCACAGATACGCAGTATTTT. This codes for CASSSLTGGVTDTQYF.

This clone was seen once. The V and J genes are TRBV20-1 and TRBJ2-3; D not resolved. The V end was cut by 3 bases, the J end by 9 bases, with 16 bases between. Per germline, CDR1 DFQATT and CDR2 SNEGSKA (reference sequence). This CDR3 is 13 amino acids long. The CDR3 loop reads CSASSTSQITQYF. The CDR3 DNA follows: TGCAGTGCTAGTTCTACCTCACAGATAACGCAGTATTTT.

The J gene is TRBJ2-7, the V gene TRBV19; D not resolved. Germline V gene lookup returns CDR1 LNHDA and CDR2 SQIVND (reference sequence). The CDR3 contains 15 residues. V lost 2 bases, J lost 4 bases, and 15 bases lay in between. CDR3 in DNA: TGTGCCAGTAGTATAACCCGTGAGACAAGATACGAGCAGTACTTC. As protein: CASSITRETRYEQYF.

CDR3 residues: CASSDDRGTGNTIYF. CDR3 DNA: TGTGCCAGCAGTGACGACAGGGGTACTGGAAACACCATATATTTT. The gene calls are TRBV6-1 and TRBJ1-3, with TRBD1 identical over 8 bases. CDR1 and CDR2 from the germline V gene are MNHNS and SASEGT. The CDR3 runs 15 residues. Trimming took 3 bases from V and 2 from J; bases not matched to a gene: 3.

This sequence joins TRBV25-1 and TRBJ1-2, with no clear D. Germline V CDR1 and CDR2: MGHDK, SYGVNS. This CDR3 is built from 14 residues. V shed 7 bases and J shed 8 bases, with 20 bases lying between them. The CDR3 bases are TGTGCCAGCACCTCAAGGGAGAGGGTAGAAGGCTACACCTTC. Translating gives CASTSRERVEGYTF.

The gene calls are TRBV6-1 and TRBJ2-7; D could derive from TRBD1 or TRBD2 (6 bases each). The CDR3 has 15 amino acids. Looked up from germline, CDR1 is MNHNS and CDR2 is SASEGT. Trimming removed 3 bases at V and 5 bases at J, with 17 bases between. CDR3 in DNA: TGTGCCAGCAGTGAGGGTTGGGGGGCCTTAAACGAGCAGTACTTC. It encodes CASSEGWGALNEQYF.

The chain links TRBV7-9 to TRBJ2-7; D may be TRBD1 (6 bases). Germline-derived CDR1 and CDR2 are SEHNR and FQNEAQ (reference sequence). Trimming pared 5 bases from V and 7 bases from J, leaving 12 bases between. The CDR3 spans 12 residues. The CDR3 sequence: CASSEDRREQYF. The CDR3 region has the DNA TGTGCCAGCAGCGAAGACAGGAGGGAGCAGTACTTC.

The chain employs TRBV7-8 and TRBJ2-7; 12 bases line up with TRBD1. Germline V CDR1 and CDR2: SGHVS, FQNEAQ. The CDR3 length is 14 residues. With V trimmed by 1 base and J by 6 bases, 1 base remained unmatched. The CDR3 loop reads CASSLGDRGREQYF. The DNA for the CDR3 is TGTGCCAGCAGCTTAGGGGACAGGGGGCGCGAGCAGTACTTC.

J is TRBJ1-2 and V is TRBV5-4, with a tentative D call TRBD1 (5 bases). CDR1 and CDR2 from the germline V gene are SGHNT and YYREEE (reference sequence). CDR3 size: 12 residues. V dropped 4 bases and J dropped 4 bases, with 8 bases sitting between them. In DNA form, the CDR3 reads TGTGCCAGCAGCCAGGACATCTATGGCTACACCTTC. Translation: CASSQDIYGYTF.

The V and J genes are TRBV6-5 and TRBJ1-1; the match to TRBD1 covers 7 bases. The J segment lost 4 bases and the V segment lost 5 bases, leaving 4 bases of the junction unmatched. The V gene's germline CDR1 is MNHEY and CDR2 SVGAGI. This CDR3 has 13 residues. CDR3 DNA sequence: TGTGCCAGCAGTCCGACAGGGCGCACTGAAGCTTTCTTT. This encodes CASSPTGRTEAFF.

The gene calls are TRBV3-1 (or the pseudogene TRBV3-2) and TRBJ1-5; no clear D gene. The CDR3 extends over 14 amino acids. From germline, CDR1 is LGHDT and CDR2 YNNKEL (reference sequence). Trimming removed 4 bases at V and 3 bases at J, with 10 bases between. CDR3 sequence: CASSPNTLNQPQHF. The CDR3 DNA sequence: TGTGCCAGCAGCCCCAACACACTCAATCAGCCCCAGCATTTT.

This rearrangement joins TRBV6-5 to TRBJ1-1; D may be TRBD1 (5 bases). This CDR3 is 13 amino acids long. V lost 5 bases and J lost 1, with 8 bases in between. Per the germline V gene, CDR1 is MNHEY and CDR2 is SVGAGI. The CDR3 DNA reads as TGTGCCAGCAGTCAGGACACGAACACTGAAGCTTTCTTT. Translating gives CASSQDTNTEAFF.

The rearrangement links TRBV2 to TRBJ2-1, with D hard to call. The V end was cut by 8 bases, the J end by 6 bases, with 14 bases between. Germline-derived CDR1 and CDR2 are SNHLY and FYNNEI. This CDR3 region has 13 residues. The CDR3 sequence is CASRRNFGNEQFF. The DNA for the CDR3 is TGTGCCAGCCGGCGCAACTTCGGCAATGAGCAGTTCTTC.

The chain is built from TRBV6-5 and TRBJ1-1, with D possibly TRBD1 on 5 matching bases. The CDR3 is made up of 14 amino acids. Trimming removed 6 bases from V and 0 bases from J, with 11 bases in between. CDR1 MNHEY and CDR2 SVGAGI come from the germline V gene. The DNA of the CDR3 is TGTGCCAGCAGCCCCCTAGGGGTGAACACTGAAGCTTTCTTT. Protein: CASSPLGVNTEAFF.

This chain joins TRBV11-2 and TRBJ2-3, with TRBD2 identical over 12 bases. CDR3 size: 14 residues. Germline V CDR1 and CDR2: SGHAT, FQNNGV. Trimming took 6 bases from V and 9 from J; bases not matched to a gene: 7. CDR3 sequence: CASRKLAGGYTQYF. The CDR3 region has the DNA TGTGCCAGCAGGAAACTAGCGGGGGGATACACGCAGTATTTT.

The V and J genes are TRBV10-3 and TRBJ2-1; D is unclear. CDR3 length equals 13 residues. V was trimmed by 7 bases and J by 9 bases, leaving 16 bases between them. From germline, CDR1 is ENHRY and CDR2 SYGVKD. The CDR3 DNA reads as TGTGCCATCACGACGGACGTAATCGGTGAGCAGTTCTTC. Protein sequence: CAITTDVIGEQFF.

The CDR3 region is CASSLHPGQLNSPLHF. The CDR3 bases are TGTGCCAGCAGCTTACACCCGGGACAGCTGAATTCACCCCTCCACTTT. This chain joins TRBV7-2 and TRBJ1-6; 7 bases fit TRBD1. The length of the CDR3 is 16 residues. CDR1 and CDR2 (germline): SGHTA, FQGNSA. The J segment lost 7 bases and the V segment lost 2 bases, leaving 8 bases of the junction unmatched.

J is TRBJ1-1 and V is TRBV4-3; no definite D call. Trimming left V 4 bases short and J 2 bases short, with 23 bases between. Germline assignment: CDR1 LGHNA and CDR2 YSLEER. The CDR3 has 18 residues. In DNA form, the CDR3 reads TGCGCCAGCAGCCCCGACACACCCCAAGTGAGACTAAACACTGAAGCTTTCTTT. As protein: CASSPDTPQVRLNTEAFF.

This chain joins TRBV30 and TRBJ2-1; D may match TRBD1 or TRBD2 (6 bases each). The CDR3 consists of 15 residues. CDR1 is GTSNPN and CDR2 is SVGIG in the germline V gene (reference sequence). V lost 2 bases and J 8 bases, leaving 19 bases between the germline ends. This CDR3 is CAWSIFRGLVDEQFF. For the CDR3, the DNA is TGTGCCTGGAGTATCTTTCGGGGGCTAGTTGATGAGCAGTTCTTC.

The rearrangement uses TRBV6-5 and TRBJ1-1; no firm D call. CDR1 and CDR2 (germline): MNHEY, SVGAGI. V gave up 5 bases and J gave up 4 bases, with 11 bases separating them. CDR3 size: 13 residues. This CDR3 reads CASSPQPVTEAFF. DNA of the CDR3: TGTGCCAGCAGTCCGCAGCCAGTCACTGAAGCTTTCTTT.

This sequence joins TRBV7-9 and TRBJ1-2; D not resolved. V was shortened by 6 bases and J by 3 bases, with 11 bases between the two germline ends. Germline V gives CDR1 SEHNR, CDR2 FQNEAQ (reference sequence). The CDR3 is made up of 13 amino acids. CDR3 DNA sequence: TGTGCCAGCAGTTCCGTCCTGGACTATGGCTACACCTTC. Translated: CASSSVLDYGYTF.

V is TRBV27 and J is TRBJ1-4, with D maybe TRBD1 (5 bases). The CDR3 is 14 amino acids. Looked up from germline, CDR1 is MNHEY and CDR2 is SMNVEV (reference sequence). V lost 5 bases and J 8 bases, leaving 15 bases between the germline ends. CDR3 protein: CASSPRDFGEKLFF. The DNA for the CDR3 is TGTGCCAGCAGTCCCCGGGACTTTGGGGAAAAACTGTTTTTT.

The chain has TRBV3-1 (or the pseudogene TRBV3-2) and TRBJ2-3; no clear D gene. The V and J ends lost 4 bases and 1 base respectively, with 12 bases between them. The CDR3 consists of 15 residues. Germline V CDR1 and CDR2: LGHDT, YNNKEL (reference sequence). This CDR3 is CASSPQAGGTDTQYF. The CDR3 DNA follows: TGTGCCAGCAGCCCCCAGGCAGGAGGCACAGATACGCAGTATTTT.

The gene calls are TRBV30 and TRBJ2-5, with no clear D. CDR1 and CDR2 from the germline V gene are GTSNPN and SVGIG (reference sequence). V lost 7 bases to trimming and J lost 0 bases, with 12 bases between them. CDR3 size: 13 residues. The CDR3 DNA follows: TGTGCCTTCAAAGACGGTTACCAAGAGACCCAGTACTTC. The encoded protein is CAFKDGYQETQYF.

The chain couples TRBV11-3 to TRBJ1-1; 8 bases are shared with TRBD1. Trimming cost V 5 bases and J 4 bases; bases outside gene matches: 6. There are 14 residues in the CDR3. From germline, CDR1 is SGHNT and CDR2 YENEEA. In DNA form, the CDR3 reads TGTGCCAGCAGCCCGGACAGGGAGAGCACTGAAGCTTTCTTT. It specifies CASSPDRESTEAFF.

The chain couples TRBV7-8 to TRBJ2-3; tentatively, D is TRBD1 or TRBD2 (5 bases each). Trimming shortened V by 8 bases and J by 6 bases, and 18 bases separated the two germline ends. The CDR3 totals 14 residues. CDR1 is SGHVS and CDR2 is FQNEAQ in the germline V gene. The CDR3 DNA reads TGTGCCAGCGCCAGGGAGCCACACTCGGATACGCAGTATTTT. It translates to CASAREPHSDTQYF.